One and the same sample provided the 10 T cell receptor beta chains below, sequenced in a study of blood T cell repertoires in COVID-19. Libraries were prepared by immunoSEQ multiplex PCR; TCRdb keeps only in-frame clonotypes and omits some of them. The sample holds 250,000 to 400,000 clones; roughly nine tenths are singletons and the top ten take approximately 2.5%. The specimen sequenced was PBMCs or T cells enriched from blood (not recorded which). The receptors derive from a man aged 55 to 70 who had recovered from COVID-19.

The genes are TRBV4-3 and TRBJ1-6, with TRBD1 matching 7 bases. The V and J ends lost 2 bases and 5 bases, in that order; junction bases with no gene match: 3. Looked up from germline, CDR1 is LGHNA and CDR2 is YSLEER. This CDR3 is 15 amino acids long. The CDR3 region is CASSQYDRDNSPLHF. The CDR3 coding sequence is TGCGCCAGCAGCCAATACGACAGGGATAATTCACCCCTCCACTTT.

This clone was picked up a small number of times. The chain is built from TRBV7-2 and TRBJ1-6; D gene ambiguous. CDR1 SGHTA and CDR2 FQGNSA come from the germline V gene. This CDR3 has 18 amino acids. Trimming took off 4 bases at V and 0 bases at J, with 16 bases between the two ends. CDR3 loop: CASSSTPGGSSYNSPLHF. In DNA, the CDR3 is TGTGCCAGCAGCTCCACCCCGGGAGGTAGCTCCTATAATTCACCCCTCCACTTT.

This CDR3 reads CASSMVGGFLETQYF. CDR3 nucleotides: TGTGCCAGTAGTATGGTCGGGGGGTTTTTGGAGACCCAGTACTTC. The chain has TRBV19 and TRBJ2-5, with 7 bases fitting TRBD2. Germline CDR1 reads LNHDA; CDR2 reads SQIVND (reference sequence). The V segment lost 3 bases and the J segment 5 bases; nucleotides outside the gene matches: 9. This CDR3 has 15 amino acids. The full variable domain, with the rest looked up from reference TRBV19 and TRBJ2-5, is DGGITQSPKYLFRKEGQNVTLSCEQNLNHDAMYWYRQDPGQGLRLIYYSQIVNDFQKGDIAEGYSVSREKKESFPLTVTSAQKNPTAFYLCASSMVGGFLETQYFGPGTRLLVL.

The chain recombines TRBV11-2 with TRBJ1-2, with a tentative D call TRBD1 (6 bases). The germline CDR1 and CDR2 sequences are SGHAT and FQNNGV. V was clipped by 2 bases and J by 0 bases, with 16 bases between them. The CDR3 runs to 17 residues. The CDR3 sequence: CASSLHLRTAANYGYTF. The CDR3 region has the DNA TGTGCCAGCAGCTTACATCTACGGACAGCCGCTAACTATGGCTACACCTTC.

The rearrangement links TRBV18 to TRBJ1-1, with D possibly being TRBD1 (5 bases). The length of the CDR3 is 13 residues. Germline V gene sequence: CDR1 KGHSH, CDR2 LQKENI. V lost 5 bases, J lost 3 bases, and 10 bases lay in between. DNA of the CDR3: TGTGCCAGCTCATCGGACATGCACACTGAAGCTTTCTTT. Protein: CASSSDMHTEAFF.

On this clone: Other DNA sequences in this sample translate to the same CDR3. The chain employs TRBV19 and TRBJ2-3; no firm D call. V was trimmed by 2 bases and J by 0 bases, leaving 6 bases between them. Germline V CDR1 and CDR2: LNHDA, SQIVND (reference sequence). This CDR3 has 14 residues. DNA of the CDR3: TGTGCCAGTAGTATATCCAGGAGCACAGATACGCAGTATTTT. Amino acids: CASSISRSTDTQYF.

Details on this clone: No DNA is shown, since the ends of the CDR3 on it are uncertain; the CDR3 is the one TCRdb lists. The gene calls are TRBV6-5 and TRBJ2-7; the table's D call of TRBD1 was not tested on the DNA. Germline V gene lookup returns CDR1 MNHEY and CDR2 SVGAGI. The CDR3 adds up to 14 amino acids, both ends counted. This CDR3 reads CASSTSDKPYEQYF.

The chain joins TRBV7-2 to TRBJ2-1, with 9 bases identical to TRBD2. Per germline, CDR1 SGHTA and CDR2 FQGNSA. The CDR3 totals 16 residues. The V segment lost 1 base and the J segment 2 bases; nucleotides outside the gene matches: 3. CDR3: CASSLVASGAYNEQFF. As DNA, the CDR3 is TGTGCCAGCAGCTTAGTAGCTAGCGGGGCCTACAATGAGCAGTTCTTC.

The gene calls are TRBV5-4 and TRBJ1-2; D remains ambiguous. V lost 5 bases, J lost 0 bases, and 11 bases lay in between. The CDR3 is 14 residues long. Germline V gene sequence: CDR1 SGHNT, CDR2 YYREEE (reference sequence). The CDR3 protein is CASRPPRSNYGYTF. In DNA, the CDR3 is TGTGCCAGCAGGCCGCCGCGGTCTAACTATGGCTACACCTTC.

The gene calls are TRBV5-1 and TRBJ1-4; tentatively, D is TRBD1 (5 bases). CDR1 SGHRS and CDR2 YFSETQ come from the germline V gene. The CDR3 sequence is 15 residues long. V lost 0 bases and J 8 bases, leaving 14 bases between the germline ends. The CDR3 DNA reads TGCGCCAGCAGCTTGGGGTCGGGACGGGAGGAAAAACTGTTTTTT. Protein sequence: CASSLGSGREEKLFF.